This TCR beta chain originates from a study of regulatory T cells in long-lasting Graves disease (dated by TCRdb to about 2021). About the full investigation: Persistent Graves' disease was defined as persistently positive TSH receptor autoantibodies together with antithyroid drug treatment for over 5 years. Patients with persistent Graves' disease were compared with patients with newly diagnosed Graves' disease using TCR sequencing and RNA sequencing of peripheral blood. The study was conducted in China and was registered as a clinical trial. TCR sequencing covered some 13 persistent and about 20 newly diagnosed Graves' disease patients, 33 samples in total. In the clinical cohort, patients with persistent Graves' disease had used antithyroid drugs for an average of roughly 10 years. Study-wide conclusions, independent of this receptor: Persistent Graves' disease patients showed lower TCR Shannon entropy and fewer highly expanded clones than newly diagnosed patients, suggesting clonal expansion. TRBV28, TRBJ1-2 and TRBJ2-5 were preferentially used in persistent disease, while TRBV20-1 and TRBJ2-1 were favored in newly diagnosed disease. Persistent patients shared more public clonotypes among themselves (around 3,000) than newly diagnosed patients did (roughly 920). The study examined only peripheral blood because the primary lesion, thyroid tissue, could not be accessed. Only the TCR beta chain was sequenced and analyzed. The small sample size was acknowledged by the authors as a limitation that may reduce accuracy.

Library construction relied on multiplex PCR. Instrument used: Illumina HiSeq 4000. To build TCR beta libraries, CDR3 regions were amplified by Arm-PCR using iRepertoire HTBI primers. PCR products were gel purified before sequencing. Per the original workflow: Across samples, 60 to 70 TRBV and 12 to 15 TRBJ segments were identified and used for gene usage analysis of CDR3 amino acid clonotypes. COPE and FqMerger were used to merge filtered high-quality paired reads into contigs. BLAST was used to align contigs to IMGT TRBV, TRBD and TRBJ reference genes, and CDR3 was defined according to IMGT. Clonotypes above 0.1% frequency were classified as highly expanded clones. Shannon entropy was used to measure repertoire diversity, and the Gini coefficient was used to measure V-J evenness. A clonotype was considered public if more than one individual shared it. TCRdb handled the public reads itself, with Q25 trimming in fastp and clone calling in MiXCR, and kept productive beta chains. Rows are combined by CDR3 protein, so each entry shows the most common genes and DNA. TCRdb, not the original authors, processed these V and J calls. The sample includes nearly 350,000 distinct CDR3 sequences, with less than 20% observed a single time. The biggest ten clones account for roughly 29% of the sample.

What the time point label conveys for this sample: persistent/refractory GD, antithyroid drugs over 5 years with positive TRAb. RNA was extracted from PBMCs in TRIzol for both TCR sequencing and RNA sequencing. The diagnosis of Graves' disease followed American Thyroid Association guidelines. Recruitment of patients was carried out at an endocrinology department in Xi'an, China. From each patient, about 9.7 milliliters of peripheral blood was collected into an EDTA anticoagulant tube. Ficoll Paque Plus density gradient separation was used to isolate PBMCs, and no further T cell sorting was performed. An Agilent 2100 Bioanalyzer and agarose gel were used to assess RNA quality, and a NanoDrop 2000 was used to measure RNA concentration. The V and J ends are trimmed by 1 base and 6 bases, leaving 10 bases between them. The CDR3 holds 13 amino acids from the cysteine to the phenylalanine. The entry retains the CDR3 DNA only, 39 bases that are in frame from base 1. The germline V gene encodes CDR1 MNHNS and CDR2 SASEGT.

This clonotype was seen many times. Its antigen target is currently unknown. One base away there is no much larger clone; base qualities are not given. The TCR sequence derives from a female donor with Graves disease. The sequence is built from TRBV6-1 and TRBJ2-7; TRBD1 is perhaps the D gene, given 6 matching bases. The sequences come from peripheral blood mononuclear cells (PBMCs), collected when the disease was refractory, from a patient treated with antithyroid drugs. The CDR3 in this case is CASSEVLGGEQYF. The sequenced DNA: TGTGCCAGCAGTGAAGTTTTAGGGGGCGAGCAGTACTTC.